The clone carrying this T cell receptor (beta chain) was detected a few times. Its antigen is not known. The entry originates in a study of molecular identifiers for immune sequencing clone quantification. The study, taken as a whole, reports: It was shown that clones above 20 RNA copies held over 98% of effector molecules, but under 1% in naive cells. One cell's worth of spiked Jurkat TCR RNA was reportedly detectable among roughly 1 million naive cells.

Methods described previously, with TCR primers listed, were used for bulk TCR libraries. TCRdb reanalysed the PCR reads using MiXCR and keeps one entry per CDR3 protein. This table has about 500,000 distinct CDR3 sequences, about 25% appearing once. The germline gives CDR1 DFQATT, CDR2 SNEGSKA (reference sequence). V lost 2 bases and J 0 bases, leaving 2 bases between the germline ends. CDR3 size: 12 residues. Naive CD8 sequencing libraries were generated from around 18,000 to 910,000 sorted cells, with 10%, 30% or 50% RNA as input. The receptor was derived from a human donor in good health. Some libraries in this study had Jurkat cell RNA spiked in. The rearrangement joins TRBV20-1 to TRBJ2-4; D gene unclear. Sequencing was performed on naive CD8+ T cells from blood, with Jurkat cell RNA spiked in. The sample's subset: FACS-sorted CD8+CD4-CCR7+CD45RA+ naive T cells. In nucleotides, the CDR3 is TGCAGTGCTAGAAAAGCCAAAAACATTCAGTACTTC. This encodes CSARKAKNIQYF.